The rows below give T cell receptor beta chains drawn from one sample of a study of T cell responses to AZD1222 COVID-19 vaccine. TCRdb's table, derived via immunoSEQ multiplex PCR, lists solely in-frame clones and lacks some. The table lists under 200,000 clones, around 92% of them singletons, with approximately 1.2% in the top ten. The sample consisted of peripheral blood, taken 28 days after the second AZD1222 dose. These receptors were taken from an adult who received the AZD1222 COVID-19 vaccine. Each CDR3 is given with its conserved first and last residue. Fields, in order: J gene, clone size, V gene, D gene, CDR3 DNA, CDR3 protein. A D gene is named only where the DNA matches it firmly. Rows may omit the clone size; those that give it use once, few, many or a size class.

TRBJ1-3 NA TRBV4-3 NA TGCGCCAGCAGCCAAGGGCGGGACTCTGGAAACACCATATATTTT CASSQGRDSGNTIYF
TRBJ1-1 NA TRBV5-5 NA TGTGCCAGCAGCTTGGAGGGAAGGGGGATATATATCGGCGCTGAAGCTTTCTTT CASSLEGRGIYIGAEAFF
TRBJ1-2 few TRBV5-1 NA TGCGCCAGCAGCTTGGACGGTCAATCTAACTATGGCTACACCTTC CASSLDGQSNYGYTF
TRBJ2-3 once TRBV5-4 NA TGTGCCAGCAGCTTGGATGCAGATACGCAGTATTTT CASSLDADTQYF
TRBJ1-1 NA TRBV11-2 TRBD1 TGTGCCAGCAGCTTAGAGGCAGGGGGGAACACTGAAGCTTTCTTT CASSLEAGGNTEAFF
TRBJ1-5 NA TRBV10-3 NA TGTGCCACTCAGGCGGGGGCCGGTCAGCCCCAGCATTTT CATQAGAGQPQHF
TRBJ2-7 NA TRBV7-2 NA TGTGCCAGCAGCTTAGGGGTGGACGAGCAGTACTTC CASSLGVDEQYF
TRBJ2-1 NA TRBV2 TRBD2 TGTGCCAGCAGTGAACACCTAGCGGGGGTCAATGAGCAGTTCTTC CASSEHLAGVNEQFF
TRBJ2-1 NA TRBV18 NA TGTGCCAGCTCACCAGCAGGCAATGAGCAGTTCTTC CASSPAGNEQFF
TRBJ2-2 NA TRBV11-3 NA TGTGCCAGCCAATCCTGGCGGGATAGCTCCGGGGAGCTGTTTTTT CASQSWRDSSGELFF
TRBJ1-3 few TRBV18 TRBD1 TGTGCCAGCTCACCAGGGACAGGCGGAAACACCATATATTTT CASSPGTGGNTIYF
TRBJ2-4 NA TRBV5-1 NA TGCGCCAGCAGCTTGGCCACCACAGGGTCCGACATTCAGTACTTC CASSLATTGSDIQYF
TRBJ2-3 NA TRBV19 NA TGTGCCAGTAATCTTGAAGGGGGGGGAGGCACAGATACGCAGTATTTT CASNLEGGGGTDTQYF
TRBJ1-5 once TRBV19 NA TGTGCCAGTACCGACGCATACCAGCCCCAGCATTTT CASTDAYQPQHF
TRBJ2-5 NA TRBV5-6 NA TGTGCCAGCAGCTCCGGACGGTTCGACCTGCAAGAGACCCAGTACTTC CASSSGRFDLQETQYF
TRBJ2-7 few TRBV7-9 NA TGTGCCAGCAGCTACGGACAGACTGAGCAGTACTTC CASSYGQTEQYF
TRBJ2-1 NA TRBV5-1 TRBD2 TGCGCCAGCAGCACTTGGACGGGGGGCAATGAGCAGTTCTTC CASSTWTGGNEQFF
TRBJ2-7 few TRBV7-6 TRBD2 TGTGCCAGCAGCTTAGCAAAGTGGGAGGGCCTAAGCTCCTACGAGCAGTACTTC CASSLAKWEGLSSYEQYF
TRBJ2-7 NA TRBV25-1 NA TGTGCCAGCAGTGCAGAGGAGGGAACGGTCGAGCAGTACTTC CASSAEEGTVEQYF
TRBJ1-1 NA TRBV6-2/TRBV6-3 NA TGTGCCAGCAGTTACTCGGGCAGCCCCACTGAAGCTTTCTTT CASSYSGSPTEAFF
TRBJ1-5 once TRBV30 TRBD1 TGTGCCTGGAGTTTTACAGGGGATCAGCCCCAGCATTTT CAWSFTGDQPQHF
TRBJ1-3 NA TRBV6-5 NA TGTGCCAGCAGAAAAGCAGGGTTTTTACGGAACACCATATATTTT CASRKAGFLRNTIYF
TRBJ2-1 NA TRBV7-9 NA TGTGCCAGCTTGGGGATTTTGAGCTTCAGCTCCTACAATGAGCAGTTCTTC CASLGILSFSSYNEQFF
TRBJ2-1 NA TRBV3-1/TRBV3-2 NA TGTGCCAGCAGCCAAGTCCCGGGAAGGGACAATGAGCAGTTCTTC CASSQVPGRDNEQFF
TRBJ1-4 NA TRBV3-1/TRBV3-2 NA TGTGCCAGCAGCCTAACAGGCCAATCGAGTAATGAAAAACTGTTTTTT CASSLTGQSSNEKLFF
TRBJ1-2 NA TRBV28 TRBD1 TGTGCCAGCACCTTCGGGACAGGGACCGGCTACACCTTC CASTFGTGTGYTF
TRBJ1-5 NA TRBV7-2 NA TGTGCCAGCAGCCCCCAGGGCCCGCCCCAGCATTTT CASSPQGPPQHF
TRBJ1-1 NA TRBV7-2 NA TGTGCCAGCAGCTTAGGAATAGAAGCTTTCTTT CASSLGIEAFF
TRBJ1-5 NA TRBV4-2 NA TGTGCCAGCAGCCAAGATTCGTCGGGGGACAATCAGCCCCAGCATTTT CASSQDSSGDNQPQHF
TRBJ1-1 NA TRBV21-1 NA TGTGCCAGAAACGACGGAACTGAAGCTTTCTTT CARNDGTEAFF
TRBJ2-1 NA TRBV13 TRBD2 TGTGCCAGCAGCTCAGCTAGCGGAGCCTACAATGAGCAGTTCTTC CASSSASGAYNEQFF
TRBJ1-2 NA TRBV25-1 NA TGTGCCAGCAGTGAATATTTTACTGAGGGCGCGCCTAACTATGGCTACACCTTC CASSEYFTEGAPNYGYTF
TRBJ2-7 NA TRBV28 NA TGTGCCAGCAGCTCCGGGCCTATCTACGAGCAGTACTTC CASSSGPIYEQYF